A single sample is the source of the 17 T cell receptor beta chains below, sequenced in a study of T-cell memory formation after mild COVID-19. Via MiXCR, TCRdb re-called the 5' RACE reads, giving one row per CDR3 protein. There are hundreds of thousands of distinct CDR3 sequences in the sample; 20% to 25% occur only once, and approximately 8.4% lies in the top ten. The material sequenced was PBMCs or a T cell subset sorted from them (not recorded which). The receptors shown here come from an adult woman who had mild COVID-19 (a few samples of this study predate the infection). Cell type and time point are not known.

In this sample, this clonotype turned up a few times. The chain carries TRBV9 and TRBJ1-4; the D is unclear. The CDR3 is 15 residues long. V was pared by 6 bases and J by 0 bases, with 12 bases between. CDR1 SGDLS and CDR2 YYNGEE come from the germline V gene. CDR3 in amino acids: CASTRTVATNEKLFF. CDR3 sequence (DNA): TGTGCCAGCACCAGGACGGTTGCAACTAATGAAAAACTGTTTTTT.

The genes are TRBV5-5 and TRBJ2-1; D uncertain. Germline assignment: CDR1 SGHKS and CDR2 YYEKEE (reference sequence). Trimming took off 0 bases at V and 10 bases at J, with 11 bases between the two ends. This CDR3 spans 13 amino acids. CDR3 nucleotides: TGTGCCAGCAGCTTGGGAACCAAGGACGAGCAGTTCTTC. Its translation: CASSLGTKDEQFF.

The J gene is TRBJ2-5, the V gene TRBV5-1; D perhaps matches TRBD1 (6 bases). V shed 0 bases and J shed 4 bases, with 16 bases lying between them. This CDR3 comprises 16 residues. Germline V gene lookup returns CDR1 SGHRS and CDR2 YFSETQ. CDR3 sequence: CASSLAPTGVLETQYF. The DNA for the CDR3 is TGCGCCAGCAGCTTGGCTCCGACAGGTGTACTAGAGACCCAGTACTTC.

Ten or more counts support this clonotype. The rearrangement joins TRBV11-2 to TRBJ2-5; no clear D. Germline loops: CDR1 SGHAT, CDR2 FQNNGV. V was shortened by 2 bases and J by 2 bases, with 9 bases between the two germline ends. This CDR3 comprises 14 residues. CDR3 DNA sequence: TGTGCCAGCAGCTTACCGTCTTCTCAAGAGACCCAGTACTTC. Protein: CASSLPSSQETQYF.

The V call is TRBV12-3 or TRBV12-4, the J call TRBJ1-1; unclear D gene. CDR3 size: 12 residues. Trimming took off 5 bases at V and 3 bases at J, with 7 bases between the two ends. The CDR3 is CASSKIHTEAFF. The CDR3 DNA reads as TGTGCCAGCAGTAAAATACACACTGAAGCTTTCTTT.

The sample holds many counts of this clonotype. The V and J genes are TRBV24-1 and TRBJ2-1; a possible D gene is TRBD2 (5 bases). CDR3 size: 15 residues. Between the trimmed V and J ends, which lost 8 bases and 5 bases, there was a span of 18 bases. The germline gives CDR1 KGHDR, CDR2 SFDVKD. In nucleotides, the CDR3 is TGTGCCACCAAGGGCCGTCTCGACGGGGACAATGAGCAGTTCTTC. Its protein product is CATKGRLDGDNEQFF.

A few counts support this clonotype. The V and J genes are TRBV3-1 and TRBJ2-2, with TRBD2 as a possible D gene (5 bases). The V end lost 5 bases, the J end lost 7 bases, and 8 bases lay between the germline ends. The CDR3 covers 12 residues. Germline V gene data show CDR1 as LGHDT and CDR2 as YNNKEL (reference sequence). CDR3 DNA sequence: TGTGCCAGCAGCGTGAGGGTCGGGGAGCTGTTTTTT. It encodes CASSVRVGELFF.

This clonotype was seen a few times. The gene calls are TRBV2 and TRBJ2-7, with unresolved D. The ends were cut back, 1 base at V and 3 bases at J, with 4 bases in the middle. The CDR3 has 12 amino acids. The germline V gene has CDR1 SNHLY and CDR2 FYNNEI. The CDR3 region has the DNA TGTGCCAGCAGTGAAGGGAACTACGAGCAGTACTTC. Translating it yields CASSEGNYEQYF.

CDR3 coding DNA: TGTGCCAGCAGCTGGGGACTAGCGGGAGGGGGCAATGAGCAGTTCTTC. Residues: CASSWGLAGGGNEQFF. The rearrangement joins TRBV5-4 to TRBJ2-1; 16 bases align to TRBD2. The CDR3 is 16 residues long. The germline V gene has CDR1 SGHNT and CDR2 YYREEE (reference sequence). The V and J ends lost 3 bases and 6 bases, in that order; junction bases with no gene match: 3.

This sequence joins TRBV5-1 and TRBJ2-7; tentatively, D is TRBD2 (6 bases). V was trimmed by 1 base and J by 6 bases, leaving 14 bases between them. This CDR3 is 14 amino acids long. Germline CDR1 SGHRS, CDR2 YFSETQ. DNA of the CDR3: TGCGCCAGCAGCTTGTCTAGCGAAACCCTCGAGCAGTACTTC. It is translated as CASSLSSETLEQYF.

This clonotype showed up many times. This chain uses TRBV7-3 with TRBJ2-1; 9 bases fit TRBD2. This CDR3 has 15 amino acids. Losses at the gene ends were 5 bases for V and 7 bases for J; bases not matched to a gene: 9. Germline CDR1 reads SGHTA; CDR2 reads FQGTGA. In nucleotides, the CDR3 is TGTGCCAGCAGCCCCCAGGGACTAGCTTATAATGAGCAGTTCTTC. Translation: CASSPQGLAYNEQFF.

The sample holds a few counts of this clonotype. The V call is TRBV6-5, the J call TRBJ2-7; TRBD1 matches at 7 bases. V trimming: 5 bases; J trimming: 2 bases; junction bases outside the gene matches: 12. The CDR3 spans 16 residues. Germline-derived CDR1 and CDR2 are MNHEY and SVGAGI. The CDR3 loop reads CASSPRSGTATYEQYF. The CDR3 bases are TGTGCCAGCAGTCCGCGTTCCGGGACAGCGACCTACGAGCAGTACTTC.

The table lists this clonotype with a few counts. V and J are TRBV30 and TRBJ1-2, with a tentative D call TRBD1 (5 bases). In germline, CDR1 is GTSNPN, CDR2 SVGIG (reference sequence). Trimming removed 0 bases from V and 8 bases from J, with 10 bases in between. This CDR3 has 12 amino acids. This chain's CDR3 is CAWSVVGEGYTF. The CDR3, as DNA: TGTGCCTGGAGTGTAGTAGGGGAAGGCTACACCTTC.

The rearrangement uses TRBV29-1 and TRBJ2-3; tentative D call: TRBD2 (5 bases). CDR1 and CDR2 from the germline V gene are SQVTM and ANQGSEA. V was cut by 6 bases and J by 5 bases, with 15 bases left in between. This CDR3 has 13 amino acids. The CDR3 is CSVAPAGVDTQYF. The CDR3, as DNA: TGCAGCGTCGCCCCGGCGGGCGTAGATACGCAGTATTTT.

In this sample, this clonotype turned up a few times. This chain joins TRBV11-2 and TRBJ2-1; TRBD2 matches at 8 bases. The CDR3 runs 15 residues. CDR1 is SGHAT, CDR2 FQNNGV, per germline. V dropped 5 bases and J dropped 8; count of bases not matched to a gene: 11. CDR3 sequence (DNA): TGTGCCAGCAGCGAAACGGGACTAGTAATATATGAGCAGTTCTTC. Amino acid sequence: CASSETGLVIYEQFF.

The genes are TRBV10-3 and TRBJ1-2; a possible D gene is TRBD1 (6 bases). The CDR3 runs to 14 residues. V was cut by 0 bases and J by 4 bases, with 9 bases left in between. Per the germline V gene, CDR1 is ENHRY and CDR2 is SYGVKD. The CDR3 DNA is TGTGCCATCAGTGAGTCGACAGGCTCCTATGGCTACACCTTC. It encodes CAISESTGSYGYTF.

The chain's CDR3 is CAWIWGTSGLYEQFF. CDR3 in DNA: TGTGCCTGGATATGGGGGACTAGCGGGCTCTATGAGCAGTTCTTC. V and J are TRBV30 and TRBJ2-1, with 12 bases identical to TRBD2. Germline-derived CDR1 and CDR2 are GTSNPN and SVGIG (reference sequence). V dropped 4 bases and J dropped 8; count of bases not matched to a gene: 9. The CDR3 spans 15 residues.